Described below is a single TCR beta chain sequence and its context. Per the original methods: Cell counts per sample came from amplifying reference gene primers. Profiling relied on immunoSEQ multiplex PCR, and the TCRdb table lists in-frame clones only, not all of them. V, J and clone size are those of that table, while D and trimming were read from the DNA. This table holds around 300,000 clones, roughly nine tenths found once. V was clipped by 4 bases and J by 11 bases; unmatched bases: 6. This CDR3 is built from 12 residues. From germline, CDR1 is SEHNR and CDR2 FQNEAQ (reference sequence). The data belong to a study of blood T cell repertoires in COVID-19. Study in general: The United States, Italy and Spain provided the acute and convalescent COVID-19 samples.

This sequence was found in a man between 18 and 35 years old with active or convalescent COVID-19. This chain uses TRBV7-9 with TRBJ1-1; 8 bases align to TRBD1. The sample consisted of peripheral blood. The CDR3 region is CASSYGQGYAFF. The CDR3 coding sequence is TGTGCCAGCAGCTACGGACAGGGATATGCTTTCTTT. Combining the CDR3 with reference TRBV7-9 and TRBJ1-1 gives the whole variable domain DTGVSQNPRHKITKRGQNVTFRCDPISEHNRLYWYRQTLGQGPEFLTYFQNEAQLEKSRLLSDRFSAERPKGSFSTLEIQRTEQGDSAMYLCASSYGQGYAFFGQGTRLTVV.